The 9 T cell receptor beta chains in this list originate from one sample, sequenced in a study of shared clonotypes between healthy human individuals. Terminally differentiated effector memory CD45RA+ cells were excluded from the naive CD8 cells, which were CD45RO-negative and positively selected for CCR7. Data came from immunoSEQ multiplex PCR; TCRdb stores just in-frame clones and leaves some out. The sample has roughly 2 million clones, around 96% seen once. The sample taken for sequencing was naive CD8+ T cells sorted from blood. The receptors were gathered from a man between 18 and 35 years old in good health.

This chain uses TRBV5-6 with TRBJ1-1; 8 bases agree with TRBD1. J was trimmed by 1 base and V by 2 bases; bases with no gene match: 4. This CDR3 is built from 15 residues. The V gene's germline CDR1 is SGHDT and CDR2 YYEEEE. The CDR3 protein is CASSFFGQGNTEAFF. The CDR3 region has the DNA TGTGCCAGCAGCTTTTTCGGACAGGGGAACACTGAAGCTTTCTTT.

The chain carries TRBV27 and TRBJ1-4; D gene unclear. V shed 5 bases and J shed 5 bases, with 12 bases lying between them. The CDR3 covers 14 residues. Per the germline V gene, CDR1 is MNHEY and CDR2 is SMNVEV (reference sequence). The CDR3 DNA reads as TGTGCCAGCAGTACCCTTTCCTCGAATGAAAAACTGTTTTTT. It codes for CASSTLSSNEKLFF. The full variable domain, rest sourced from reference TRBV27 and TRBJ1-4, is EAQVTQNPRYLITVTGKKLTVTCSQNMNHEYMSWYRQDPGLGLRQIYYSMNVEVTDKGDVPEGYKVSRKEKRNFPLILESPSPNQTSLYFCASSTLSSNEKLFFGSGTQLSVL.

This chain connects TRBV30 to TRBJ2-1, with TRBD2 matching over 9 bases. CDR1 GTSNPN and CDR2 SVGIG come from the germline V gene (reference sequence). CDR3 size: 17 residues. With 1 base clipped from V and 5 bases from J, the junction kept 12 bases outside the gene matches. The CDR3 loop is CAWSGPAGGYPHNEQFF. CDR3 bases: TGTGCCTGGAGTGGTCCGGCGGGAGGGTACCCCCACAATGAGCAGTTCTTC.

This clone has only one observation. The chain recombines TRBV13 with TRBJ2-1; D gene ambiguous. The CDR3 runs 15 residues. Trimming shortened V by 8 bases and J by 3 bases, and 17 bases separated the two germline ends. Germline CDR1 and CDR2: PRHDT and FYEKMQ (reference sequence). CDR3 protein: CASVDHGSYYNEQFF. The DNA for the CDR3 is TGTGCCAGCGTTGACCACGGGTCCTACTACAATGAGCAGTTCTTC.

The rearrangement joins TRBV4-1 to TRBJ2-1, with a possible D match to TRBD2 (7 bases). Germline CDR1 MGHRA, CDR2 YSYEKL. The germline V and J ends were trimmed by 0 bases and 4 bases, with 13 bases remaining between them. CDR3 length: 16 amino acids. The CDR3 DNA is TGCGCCAGCAGCCAAGATAGGGGGGGGAAGTACAATGAGCAGTTCTTC. It is translated as CASSQDRGGKYNEQFF.

The chain combines TRBV7-9 with TRBJ1-2; 7 bases map to TRBD1. The trim removed 1 base at V and 2 bases at J, leaving 4 bases unmatched. Germline V gene lookup returns CDR1 SEHNR and CDR2 FQNEAQ (reference sequence). The CDR3 runs to 15 residues. The CDR3 loop reads CASSLGGQSNYGYTF. The CDR3, as DNA: TGTGCCAGCAGCTTAGGGGGACAGAGCAACTATGGCTACACCTTC.

Worth noting for this clone: Other nucleotide sequences from this sample produce the same CDR3. The CDR3 DNA is TGTGCCAGCAGTTACTCCGACGACACCGGGGAGCTGTTTTTT. Amino acids: CASSYSDDTGELFF. V usage is TRBV6-5 and J usage is TRBJ2-2; D remains ambiguous. The CDR3 spans 14 residues. V gave up 0 bases and J gave up 3 bases, with 5 bases separating them. Germline lookup yields CDR1 MNHEY and CDR2 SVGAGI.

The chain uses TRBV7-8 and TRBJ1-5; D gene ambiguous. CDR3 size: 15 residues. Germline V gene sequence: CDR1 SGHVS, CDR2 FQNEAQ. V was trimmed by 6 bases and J by 5 bases, leaving 17 bases between them. DNA of the CDR3: TGTGCCAGCAGTTCCGACATGGGTTGGGATCAGCCCCAGCATTTT. This encodes CASSSDMGWDQPQHF.

The rearrangement links TRBV30 to TRBJ1-1; tentative D call: TRBD1 (6 bases). Germline V gene sequence: CDR1 GTSNPN, CDR2 SVGIG (reference sequence). V lost 0 bases and J lost 4, with 15 bases in between. The CDR3 runs 15 residues. DNA for the CDR3: TGTGCCTGGAGTGTGCCTCAGGGGATCAGCACTGAAGCTTTCTTT. Translated: CAWSVPQGISTEAFF. The variable domain in full, completed from reference TRBV30 and TRBJ1-1, reads SQTIHQWPATLVQPVGSPLSLECTVEGTSNPNLYWYRQAAGRGLQLLFYSVGIGQISSEVPQNLSASRPQDRQFILSSKKLLLSDSGFYLCAWSVPQGISTEAFFGQGTRLTVV.